This TCR beta chain was sequenced for a study of blood T cell repertoires in COVID-19. Looking at the study overall: Sites in the United States, Italy and Spain provided acute and convalescent COVID-19 samples.

Measured with immunoSEQ multiplex PCR; TCRdb has only the in-frame clones, and not every one. The sample includes some 140,000 clones, roughly four fifths of them seen just once. The length of the CDR3 is 15 residues. Germline loops: CDR1 SGHTA, CDR2 FQGTGA. Deletions cut 5 bases from V and 0 bases from J, with 11 bases between. The specimen was peripheral blood. J is TRBJ2-1 and V is TRBV7-3; tentatively, D is TRBD2 (6 bases). The sequence was collected from a man aged 80 or over with acute or convalescent COVID-19. The CDR3: CASSPDYSSYNEQFF. CDR3 nucleotides: TGTGCCAGCAGCCCGGACTATAGCTCCTACAATGAGCAGTTCTTC. Complete variable domain (other parts from reference TRBV7-3 and TRBJ2-1): GAGVSQTPSNKVTEKGKYVELRCDPISGHTALYWYRQSLGQGPEFLIYFQGTGAADDSGLPNDRFFAVRPEGSVSTLKIQRTERGDSAVYLCASSPDYSSYNEQFFGPGTRLTVL.